This TCR beta chain stems from a study of T-cell reconstitution after alpha-beta-depleted transplantation in children. Whole-study results and caveats: There were some patients whose high TCRbeta diversity at day 60 came from surviving recipient T cells and thymic progenitors. Reportedly, alpha-beta T cells present about two months post-transplant originated from several hundred expanded clones of graft origin. At the one-year point after transplant, T-cell counts and TCRbeta diversity were found to come mostly from T cells that had been newly produced.

Trimming left V 6 bases short and J 0 bases short, with 14 bases between. Germline CDR1 reads DFQATT; CDR2 reads SNEGSKA (reference sequence). The CDR3 contains 14 residues. The TCRbeta library was prepared with unique molecular identifiers. MiXCR was run by TCRdb on the PCR reads, yielding one entry per CDR3 protein. The sample contains 670,000 or so distinct CDR3 sequences, around 13% of which appear only once. This clonotype has only a few counts. As yet, its antigen is unknown. The sequence was obtained from a girl aged 2 to 9 with congenital amegakaryocytic thrombocytopenia, due to receive a stem cell transplant. The sample in question was PBMCs, obtained before TCRalphabeta/CD19-depleted stem cell transplant. The gene calls are TRBV20-1 and TRBJ1-1; D not resolved. CDR3 sequence reads: CSARSPFLNTEAFF. CDR3 coding DNA: TGCAGTGCCCGAAGTCCTTTCCTGAACACTGAAGCTTTCTTT.